What follows are 13 T cell receptor beta chains derived from one specimen sequenced in a study of identical twins (dated by TCRdb to about 2016). To prepare the library, 5' RACE was applied. Sequencing took place on an Illumina HiSeq 2000. The public reads were reprocessed in TCRdb via fastp at Q25 and MiXCR, keeping in-frame beta chains. Identical CDR3 protein sequences are pooled into one entry, listed with their most common genes and DNA. This sample has around 1.7 million distinct CDR3 sequences in its table, and 32% of those were observed once. 0.25% to 0.3% of the sample is in the top ten clones. Sequencing input: cord blood. These receptors were taken from a newborn girl in good health.

This chain links TRBV5-1 with TRBJ2-5; 13 bases fit TRBD2. TRBJ2-4 explains the end of the DNA better; the J call may be wrong. CDR1 is SGHRS, CDR2 YFSETQ, per germline. The CDR3 length is 19 residues. CDR3 in amino acids: CASSLTLAGGPASKNIQYF. In DNA, the CDR3 is TGCGCCAGCAGCCTCACACTAGCGGGAGGGCCCGCGTCCAAAAACATTCAGTACTTC.

The chain carries TRBV20-1 and TRBJ2-5; D perhaps matches TRBD2 (5 bases). The CDR3 is 15 amino acids. The V gene lost 1 base and the J gene lost 11 bases, with 23 bases spanning the gap. The germline CDR1 and CDR2 sequences are DFQATT and SNEGSKA (reference sequence). The CDR3 DNA sequence: TGCAGTGCTAGAGCCCCCGGGATCTTGTACAATGAGCAGTACTTC. Its protein product is CSARAPGILYNEQYF.

This rearrangement joins TRBV5-1 to TRBJ2-7; no clear D. The J call may be mistaken, given a closer DNA end match to TRBJ2-4. From germline, CDR1 is SGHRS and CDR2 YFSETQ. This CDR3 is 13 amino acids long. In nucleotides, the CDR3 is TGCGCCAGCAGCTTGGACCTCTCAAACATTCAGTACTTC. Protein product: CASSLDLSNIQYF.

The CDR3 DNA is TGTGCCAGCAGTTCCGCCCGACTAGCGGGAGATACGCAGTATTTT. Amino acid sequence: CASSSARLAGDTQYF. The gene calls are TRBV12-3 or TRBV12-4 and TRBJ2-3, with 10 bases lining up with TRBD2. V shed 4 bases, J shed 5 bases, and the junction held 6 bases outside the gene matches. This CDR3 is 15 amino acids long.

In its sample, this clonotype was seen a few times. The genes are TRBV12-5 and TRBJ2-1; no clear D. CDR3 length: 13 amino acids. Per the germline V gene, CDR1 is LGHNT and CDR2 is FRNRAP. The V end was cut by 1 base, the J end by 8 bases, with 9 bases between. Written as DNA, the CDR3 is TGTGCTAGTGGTTTGGACCCATCTGATGAGCAGTTCTTC. Translated: CASGLDPSDEQFF. Variable domain in full (rest from reference TRBV12-5 and TRBJ2-1): DARVTQTPRHKVTEMGQEVTMRCQPILGHNTVFWYRQTMMQGLELLAYFRNRAPLDDSGMPKDRFSAEMPDATLATLKIQPSEPRDSAVYFCASGLDPSDEQFFGPGTRLTVL.

A few counts support this clonotype. V gene TRBV12-3 or TRBV12-4 combines with J gene TRBJ1-1, with 8 bases identical to TRBD1. The CDR3 length is 14 residues. V shed 3 bases, J shed 4 bases, and the junction held 4 bases outside the gene matches. CDR3 region: CASSFARGLTEAFF. The CDR3 coding sequence is TGTGCCAGCAGTTTTGCCAGGGGGCTCACTGAAGCTTTCTTT.

The chain employs TRBV6-1 and TRBJ2-7; TRBD1 aligns across 7 bases. CDR1 is MNHNS, CDR2 SASEGT, per germline. J lost 3 bases, V lost 5 bases, and 13 bases had no gene match. The length of the CDR3 is 16 residues. CDR3 bases: TGTGCCAGCAGTACCATTCCGGGACAGACCCACTACGAGCAGTACTTC. Amino acids: CASSTIPGQTHYEQYF.

This clonotype was picked up many times. V usage is TRBV28 and J usage is TRBJ2-3; tentatively, D is TRBD2 (5 bases). The germline CDR1 and CDR2 sequences are MDHEN and SYDVKM. This CDR3 comprises 12 residues. Between the trimmed V and J ends, which lost 6 bases and 6 bases, there was a span of 10 bases. CDR3 nucleotides: TGTGCCAGCAGCGGGAATAGGGATACGCAGTATTTT. Translation: CASSGNRDTQYF.

There are a few counts of this clonotype. This chain connects TRBV6-6 to TRBJ2-1; TRBD2 might be the D (6 bases). This CDR3 region has 15 residues. V was shortened by 4 bases and J by 4 bases, with 14 bases between the two germline ends. CDR1 is MNHNY and CDR2 is SVGAGI in the germline V gene (reference sequence). The CDR3 spells CASSSMAGPYNEQFF. The CDR3 bases are TGTGCCAGCAGTTCTATGGCGGGACCTTACAATGAGCAGTTCTTC.

Worth noting for this clonotype: The junction shows a germline mismatch at one end, possibly a read error. The chain carries TRBV20-1 and TRBJ2-3, with 11 bases fitting TRBD2. The CDR3 runs 13 residues. Per germline, CDR1 DFQATT and CDR2 SNEGSKA (reference sequence). CDR3 coding DNA: TGCAGTGCCGCACTAGCGGGAGCAGATGCGCAGTATTTT. Residues: CSAALAGADAQYF.

J is TRBJ2-3 and V is TRBV19; 11 bases line up with TRBD2. The CDR3 loop spans 14 amino acids. Germline assignment: CDR1 LNHDA and CDR2 SQIVND (reference sequence). J was trimmed by 0 bases and V by 8 bases; bases with no gene match: 1. The CDR3 DNA follows: TGTGCCAGTCTAGCGGGGGGTAGCACAGATACGCAGTATTTT. Translating gives CASLAGGSTDTQYF.

This clonotype was picked up one time. The chain carries TRBV25-1 and TRBJ1-5, with D unclear. Germline assignment: CDR1 MGHDK and CDR2 SYGVNS. Trimming removed 7 bases from V and 5 bases from J, with 9 bases in between. The CDR3 runs to 12 residues. The CDR3 here is CASTPWDQPQHF. Here the CDR3 DNA reads TGTGCCAGCACTCCCTGGGATCAGCCCCAGCATTTT.

The table lists this clonotype with a few counts. V is TRBV20-1 and J is TRBJ2-1, with D hard to call. The germline V and J ends were trimmed by 7 bases and 4 bases, with 14 bases remaining between them. This CDR3 spans 13 amino acids. Germline loops: CDR1 DFQATT, CDR2 SNEGSKA (reference sequence). CDR3 coding DNA: TGCAGTGGGAGTTTGGGCTTGTACAATGAGCAGTTCTTC. Translating it yields CSGSLGLYNEQFF.